Listed below are T cell receptor beta chains from one sample, sequenced in a study of shared clonotypes between healthy human individuals. Repertoires were generated with immunoSEQ multiplex PCR, while TCRdb's copy carries only in-frame clones and drops some. Here the sample spans some 1,900,000 clones, 85% to 95% being singletons. Material: naive CD8+ T cells sorted from blood. These receptors were collected from a man younger than 35 in good health. CDR3s include the opening cysteine and the closing phenylalanine or tryptophan. A D gene is named only where the DNA matches it firmly. For some rows the clone size is stated as once, few or many, or as a class when expanded; others skip it.

j_call v_call clone_size d_call cdr3_aa cdr3_nt
TRBJ2-1 TRBV30 NA NA CAWSEVGQSQFF TGTGCCTGGAGTGAGGTGGGACAATCCCAGTTCTTC
TRBJ1-1 TRBV11-2 NA NA CASSLGETPLVF TGTGCCAGCAGCTTAGGGGAGACACCGTTAGTCTTT
TRBJ2-5 TRBV7-9 once NA CASSFVKGGEETQYF TGTGCCAGCAGCTTCGTTAAGGGGGGGGAAGAGACCCAGTACTTC
TRBJ2-2 TRBV30 NA NA CAQAPALTGELFF TGTGCCCAGGCCCCCGCTCTCACCGGGGAGCTGTTTTTT
TRBJ2-5 TRBV5-6 NA NA CASSLARTEETQYF TGTGCCAGCAGCTTGGCCCGTACTGAAGAGACCCAGTACTTC
TRBJ2-2 TRBV7-9 NA TRBD1 CASSTGTGGTGELFF TGTGCCAGCAGCACCGGGACAGGGGGTACCGGGGAGCTGTTTTTT
TRBJ2-7 TRBV10-3 NA NA CAIGSETDEQYF TGTGCCATCGGGAGCGAAACCGACGAGCAGTACTTC
TRBJ2-7 TRBV9 NA NA CASSRSGTPVNEQYF TGTGCCAGCAGCCGCTCCGGGACCCCAGTCAACGAGCAGTACTTC
TRBJ1-2 TRBV27 NA TRBD1 CASSPRGLYGYTF TGTGCCAGCAGCCCCAGGGGGCTCTATGGCTACACCTTC
TRBJ1-1 TRBV4-3 NA NA CASSQVKGTEAFF TGCGCCAGCAGCCAAGTAAAAGGCACTGAAGCTTTCTTT
TRBJ2-3 TRBV5-1 NA NA CASSPPPGTGATDTQYF TGCGCCAGCAGCCCCCCTCCCGGGACGGGAGCCACAGATACGCAGTATTTT
TRBJ1-6 TRBV11-2 few NA CASSPGPDQDSPLHF TGTGCCAGCAGCCCCGGCCCGGATCAAGATTCACCCCTCCACTTT
TRBJ2-7 TRBV9 NA NA CASSVGWGVSYEQYF TGTGCCAGCAGCGTCGGTTGGGGGGTCAGCTACGAGCAGTACTTC
TRBJ1-1 TRBV5-8 NA TRBD1 CASSSVRQGNTEAFF TGTGCCAGCAGCTCCGTTAGACAGGGGAACACTGAAGCTTTCTTT
TRBJ1-2 TRBV7-9 NA TRBD1 CASSEGQGDYGYTF TGTGCCAGCAGCGAGGGACAGGGGGACTATGGCTACACCTTC
TRBJ1-5 TRBV27 NA NA CASSLGGLSNQPQHF TGTGCCAGCAGTTTAGGGGGCTTGAGCAATCAGCCCCAGCATTTT
TRBJ1-4 TRBV2 NA NA CASSGPEGANEKLFF TGTGCCAGCAGCGGACCCGAGGGGGCTAATGAAAAACTGTTTTTT
TRBJ1-4 TRBV6-5 NA NA CASSGLAGKNEKLFF TGTGCCAGTTCGGGCCTCGCAGGGAAAAATGAAAAACTGTTTTTT
TRBJ2-7 TRBV6-1 NA NA CASSEDYEQYF TGTGCCAGCAGTGAAGACTACGAGCAGTACTTC
TRBJ2-5 TRBV7-2 NA NA CASSSVAGTETQYF TGTGCCAGCAGCTCGGTAGCAGGGACAGAGACCCAGTACTTC
TRBJ2-7 TRBV10-3 NA NA CAISADGSYEQYF TGTGCCATCAGTGCCGACGGAAGCTACGAGCAGTACTTC
TRBJ2-7 TRBV6-5 NA TRBD1 CASSTGQGTYEQYF TGTGCCAGCAGCACGGGACAGGGGACCTACGAGCAGTACTTC
TRBJ2-7 TRBV11-1 NA TRBD1 CASSYGTVYEQYF TGTGCCAGCAGCTACGGGACAGTCTACGAGCAGTACTTC
TRBJ2-1 TRBV7-9 NA NA CASSVPGLPNEQFF TGTGCCAGCAGTGTTCCCGGACTCCCAAATGAGCAGTTCTTC